This T cell receptor beta chain was sequenced during a study of cytotoxic CD8 clonotypes in ibrutinib-treated CLL. Background on the study: Per sample, productive templates averaged 255,043 and productive rearrangements averaged about 92,000.

Overall study results and limits: Exceeding age-matched healthy donors, baseline clonality also tracked the counts of circulating CD8+ T cells.

CDR1 and CDR2 from the germline V gene are LNHDA and SQIVND (reference sequence). After removal of 7 bases from V and 3 bases from J, the junction contained 9 bases not matched to a gene. The CDR3 is 16 amino acids. Approximately 1.9 micrograms of genomic DNA came from cryopreserved PBMCs for TCR beta libraries. Concerning this clone: Its antigen remains unidentified.

Produced via immunoSEQ multiplex PCR; TCRdb's table is partial and in-frame only. The sample holds over 110,000 clones, about 91% seen once. The sequence derives from a human donor with chronic lymphocytic leukemia. This specimen was PBMCs, taken after 12 months of ibrutinib treatment. This chain uses TRBV19 with TRBJ2-2, with 9 bases matching TRBD1. The CDR3 region is CASTSPGQGYTGELFF. For the CDR3, the DNA is TGTGCCAGTACCTCACCGGGACAGGGATACACCGGGGAGCTGTTTTTT.